This TCR beta chain is from a study of blood T cell repertoires in COVID-19. Study background: Material from acute and convalescent COVID-19 was sourced from the United States, Italy and Spain.

Germline CDR1 is ENHRY and CDR2 is SYGVKD. Trimming at V came to 11 bases and at J to 3 bases, leaving 4 bases not matched to a gene. CDR3 length: 13 residues. Original analysis: For nucleated cells, counts were estimated from reference gene primer amplification. Data came from immunoSEQ multiplex PCR; TCRdb stores just in-frame clones and leaves some out. The V and J calls and clone size come from that table; D and trimming were worked out from the DNA. The sample consists of over 250,000 clones, approximately 85% of them appearing once. Sequencing was done on a sample of peripheral blood. The chain links TRBV10-3 to TRBJ2-2, with 9 bases that match TRBD2. This TCR came from a human donor in a cohort sampled during active COVID-19. The CDR3: CAAGGYDTGELFF. The DNA for the CDR3 is TGTGCCGCGGGGGGGTACGACACCGGGGAGCTGTTTTTT.